The next 9 T cell receptor beta chains were all read from a single sample in a study of beta chain features in type 1 diabetes. Points from the study as a whole: Among patients with Type 1 diabetes, TCRB CDR3s were moderately but significantly shorter in every one of the four CD4+ subsets.

Reverse transcription of all isolated RNA meant that expressed TCRB transcripts were sequenced. Clones were sequenced by immunoSEQ multiplex PCR, and TCRdb holds only the in-frame ones, with some missing. The profile shows 300,000 to 350,000 clones, over 7% of them singletons. Antigens of these TCRs are unknown. Sequencing was done on a sample of central memory CD4+ T cells from blood. Receptors originate from a man aged 25-45 years with type 1 diabetes.

The rearrangement links TRBV5-6 to TRBJ1-2, with D tentatively TRBD1 (5 bases). This CDR3 spans 15 amino acids. V shed 1 base and J shed 4 bases, with 14 bases lying between them. Germline-derived CDR1 and CDR2 are SGHDT and YYEEEE. The DNA of the CDR3 is TGTGCCAGCAGCTTGACCCCAGGGACCTTCTATGGCTACACCTTC. This sequence encodes CASSLTPGTFYGYTF. Filled out from reference TRBV5-6 and TRBJ1-2, the complete variable domain reads DAGVTQSPTHLIKTRGQQVTLRCSPKSGHDTVSWYQQALGQGPQFIFQYYEEEERQRGNFPDRFSGHQFPNYSSELNVNALLLGDSALYLCASSLTPGTFYGYTFGSGTRLTVV.

This sequence joins TRBV6-5 and TRBJ2-7, with a weak D call TRBD1 (7 bases). Germline V gene sequence: CDR1 MNHEY, CDR2 SVGAGI. This CDR3 has 15 residues. Trimming pared 4 bases from V and 5 bases from J, leaving 18 bases between. CDR3 nucleotide sequence: TGTGCCAGCAGTTCAAACCCCAGGGGGGTGCACGAGCAGTACTTC. Its protein is CASSSNPRGVHEQYF.

In this sample, this clone turned up a few times. The chain uses TRBV27 and TRBJ1-6; possible D gene TRBD1, 6 bases. The V gene's germline CDR1 is MNHEY and CDR2 SMNVEV (reference sequence). With 6 bases removed from V and 6 bases from J, the gap between germline ends came to 15 bases. The CDR3 covers 15 residues. The chain's CDR3 is CASSMGGHFNSPLHF. CDR3 in DNA: TGTGCCAGCAGCATGGGGGGGCACTTTAATTCACCCCTCCACTTT.

V gene TRBV5-4 combines with J gene TRBJ2-7; D ambiguous. The CDR3 length is 12 residues. Between the trimmed V and J ends, which lost 1 base and 7 bases, there was a span of 9 bases. Germline V gene sequence: CDR1 SGHNT, CDR2 YYREEE (reference sequence). The CDR3 DNA is TGTGCCAGCAGCTTGTCCCCCGGGGAGCAGTACTTC. Its translation is CASSLSPGEQYF.

The chain employs TRBV11-2 and TRBJ2-6; tentatively, D is TRBD1 or TRBD2 (5 bases each). Trimming pared 4 bases from V and 1 base from J, leaving 14 bases between. The CDR3 length is 17 residues. Germline V gives CDR1 SGHAT, CDR2 FQNNGV. The CDR3 coding sequence is TGTGCCAGCAGCTGGGGACCGCCGAAATCTGGGGCCAACGTCCTGACTTTC. Translated: CASSWGPPKSGANVLTF.

This clone came up many times. The chain joins TRBV2 to TRBJ2-7, with D unresolved. The V and J ends lost 2 bases and 3 bases respectively, with 8 bases between them. Germline V gives CDR1 SNHLY, CDR2 FYNNEI. This CDR3 comprises 13 residues. The CDR3 coding sequence is TGTGCCAGCAGTGAATGGGTGGACTACGAGCAGTACTTC. Its protein product is CASSEWVDYEQYF. The whole variable domain, remainder taken from reference TRBV2 and TRBJ2-7, is EPEVTQTPSHQVTQMGQEVILRCVPISNHLYFYWYRQILGQKVEFLVSFYNNEISEKSEIFDDQFSVERPDGSNFTLKIRSTKLEDSAMYFCASSEWVDYEQYFGPGTRLTVT.

This sequence joins TRBV5-4 and TRBJ1-5, with 8 bases fitting TRBD1. Germline values: CDR1 SGHNT, CDR2 YYREEE (reference sequence). The CDR3 loop spans 16 amino acids. The ends lost 4 bases at V and 2 bases at J; junction bases unmatched: 8. CDR3 amino acids: CASSPDRGLGNQPQHF. CDR3 sequence (DNA): TGTGCCAGCAGCCCTGACAGGGGTCTGGGCAATCAGCCCCAGCATTTT. The full variable domain, its missing parts supplied by reference TRBV5-4 and TRBJ1-5, is ETGVTQSPTHLIKTRGQQVTLRCSSQSGHNTVSWYQQALGQGPQFIFQYYREEENGRGNFPPRFSGLQFPNYSSELNVNALELDDSALYLCASSPDRGLGNQPQHFGDGTRLSIL.

This clone was seen repeatedly, ten times or more. J is TRBJ2-1 and V is TRBV14; 9 bases fit TRBD1. The V segment lost 6 bases and the J segment 2 bases; nucleotides outside the gene matches: 11. The CDR3 length is 17 residues. Germline values: CDR1 SGHDN, CDR2 FVKESK. The CDR3 DNA reads as TGTGCCAGCAGTCCACCCCCCGGGACAGGGACCTACAATGAGCAGTTCTTC. Its translation: CASSPPPGTGTYNEQFF.

This clone was observed many times. The chain uses TRBV7-8 and TRBJ1-4; D possibly corresponds to TRBD1 (6 bases). Trimming left V 4 bases short and J 9 bases short, with 15 bases between. Germline CDR1 reads SGHVS; CDR2 reads FQNEAQ. There are 14 residues in the CDR3. The CDR3 spells CASSYQGGGKKLFF. The CDR3, as DNA: TGTGCCAGCAGCTATCAGGGAGGGGGAAAAAAACTGTTTTTT.